This T cell receptor beta chain emerged from a study of shared clonotypes between healthy human individuals. With regard to this clone: Its antigen is unidentified.

Naive CD8 cells comprised CD45RO-negative, CCR7-positively selected cells, excluding terminally differentiated effector memory CD45RA+ cells. General study findings and limits: Clonotype sharing levels among donors were expected to vary with sequencing depth.

Germline CDR1 and CDR2: SGHVS and FQNEAQ. The CDR3 contains 16 residues. Trimming stripped 1 base from V and 7 bases from J, with 17 bases between. Assay: immunoSEQ multiplex PCR; the TCRdb copy retains only in-frame clones and omits some. The sample yields hundreds of thousands of clones, just over 90% seen once. The receptor comes from a man aged 30 to 39 in good health. What was sequenced was naive CD8+ T cells sorted from blood. This chain joins TRBV7-8 and TRBJ2-1, with a tentative D call TRBD2 (6 bases). For the CDR3, the DNA is TGTGCCAGCAGCTTAGAGGGGCGGGGTCGGTGGAATGAGCAGTTCTTC. Its protein product is CASSLEGRGRWNEQFF.